This T cell receptor beta chain came from a study of blood T cell repertoires in COVID-19. Study background: Collection of acute and convalescent COVID-19 samples took place in the United States, Italy and Spain. PBMCs, B-cell-depleted T cells, or T cells were the source of the cDNA or gDNA that made up the material.

The CDR3 extends over 17 amino acids. Per the germline V gene, CDR1 is KGHSH and CDR2 is LQKENI. Trimming pared 4 bases from V and 5 bases from J, leaving 20 bases between. Study processing details: Reference gene primers were amplified, and this amplification served to estimate nucleated cell counts. Measured with immunoSEQ multiplex PCR; TCRdb has only the in-frame clones, and not every one. From that table come the V and J calls and clone size; the DNA was used to work out D and trimming. There are some 73,000 clones in the sample; 86% occur only once, and under 15% lies in the top ten. The source of this sequence is a woman aged 55-75 years with acute or convalescent COVID-19. The sample consisted of peripheral blood. V usage is TRBV18 and J usage is TRBJ1-4; D might be TRBD1 (6 bases). The CDR3 DNA follows: TGTGCCAGCTCACGTTTGGAAATCCAGGGGAAAAATGAAAAACTGTTTTTT. This gives the protein CASSRLEIQGKNEKLFF. Variable domain in full (rest from reference TRBV18 and TRBJ1-4): NAGVMQNPRHLVRRRGQEARLRCSPMKGHSHVYWYRQLPEEGLKFMVYLQKENIIDESGMPKERFSAEFPKEGPSILRIQQVVRGDSAAYFCASSRLEIQGKNEKLFFGSGTQLSVL.